This T cell receptor beta chain was profiled in a study of T cell responses to AZD1222 COVID-19 vaccine. Losses at the gene ends were 4 bases for V and 2 bases for J; bases not matched to a gene: 11. Germline V gene lookup returns CDR1 LNHDA and CDR2 SQIVND (reference sequence). This CDR3 comprises 17 residues. Some clones are missing from TCRdb's copy, which holds only in-frame ones; the method was immunoSEQ multiplex PCR. The profile shows approximately 160,000 clones, 85% to 95% of them singletons. The V and J genes are TRBV19 and TRBJ2-3; 8 bases map to TRBD1. The receptor comes from an adult in good health. Sequences were derived from peripheral blood, sampled on day 0 of AZD1222 vaccination. In nucleotides, the CDR3 is TGTGCCAGTAGTACAAGCCGCAGGGGGCTGATCACAGATACGCAGTATTTT. Translating gives CASSTSRRGLITDTQYF.